This entry concerns a single T cell receptor beta chain. Trimming took off 4 bases at V and 8 bases at J, with 11 bases between the two ends. The CDR3 length is 13 residues. Germline assignment: CDR1 SSHAT and CDR2 FNYEAQ (reference sequence). This sample was taken from a study of T cell changes during pregnancy in multiple sclerosis. Libraries were prepared by immunoSEQ multiplex PCR; TCRdb keeps only in-frame clonotypes and omits some of them. The sample has tens of thousands of clones, approximately 90% seen once. The source of this sequence is a female donor with multiple sclerosis, enrolled in a pregnancy study. V usage is TRBV7-7 and J usage is TRBJ1-4, with no clear D. The material sequenced was PBMCs (not recorded whether the cells were cultured). CDR3 DNA: TGTGCCAGCAGCTCAGCCTTCGGGGAAAAACTGTTTTTT. Residues: CASSSAFGEKLFF.